This passage covers 19 T cell receptor beta chains from one sample sequenced in a study of cytomegalovirus exposure and HLA in healthy donors. Both 60 Vbeta primers and 13 Jbeta primers went into the PCR. Method: immunoSEQ multiplex PCR; TCRdb's copy keeps in-frame clones and lacks some. This table has about 170,000 clones, roughly two thirds appearing once. The sequenced sample was PBMCs. These receptors were taken from a woman aged 18-35 years in good health and CMV-seropositive.

The chain carries TRBV7-6 and TRBJ2-7; possibly TRBD2 for D (5 bases). V lost 4 bases and J lost 6, with 10 bases in between. Germline values: CDR1 SGHVS, CDR2 FNYEAQ. The CDR3 has 12 amino acids. The CDR3 nucleotides are TGTGCCAGCAGCTCATTGGGGAGCGAGCAGTACTTC. Translating gives CASSSLGSEQYF.

The rearrangement joins TRBV27 to TRBJ2-7; 7 positions agree with TRBD2. This CDR3 has 14 residues. J lost 3 bases, V lost 4 bases, and 6 bases had no gene match. CDR1 and CDR2 (germline): MNHEY, SMNVEV (reference sequence). The CDR3 region has the DNA TGTGCCAGCAGTTCATGGGAGGGTTACTACGAGCAGTACTTC. Its translation is CASSSWEGYYEQYF.

J is TRBJ2-7 and V is TRBV29-1; weak D call: TRBD2 (5 bases). Germline V gives CDR1 SQVTM, CDR2 ANQGSEA. The CDR3 totals 14 residues. V lost 6 bases and J 0 bases, leaving 15 bases between the germline ends. CDR3 protein: CSVEGQISSYEQYF. In DNA form, the CDR3 reads TGCAGCGTAGAGGGCCAGATAAGCTCCTACGAGCAGTACTTC.

The chain has TRBV6-1 and TRBJ2-7; 8 bases match TRBD1. The CDR3 sequence is 15 residues long. Trimming removed 3 bases from V and 2 bases from J; junction bases left unmatched: 6. Germline values: CDR1 MNHNS, CDR2 SASEGT. The CDR3 DNA is TGTGCCAGCAGTGACCAGACAGGGGCGCCCTACGAGCAGTACTTC. It translates to CASSDQTGAPYEQYF.

DNA for the CDR3: TGTGCCAGCAGCCTGGGACAGGGGGTGACTGAAGCTTTCTTT. The encoded protein is CASSLGQGVTEAFF. This chain uses TRBV28 with TRBJ1-1; 11 positions agree with TRBD1. The CDR3 extends over 14 amino acids. Germline V lookup: CDR1 MDHEN, CDR2 SYDVKM. The ends lost 6 bases at V and 5 bases at J; junction bases unmatched: 5. Full variable domain (outside the CDR3, taken from reference TRBV28 and TRBJ1-1): DVKVTQSSRYLVKRTGEKVFLECVQDMDHENMFWYRQDPGLGLRLIYFSYDVKMKEKGDIPEGYSVSREKKERFSLILESASTNQTSMYLCASSLGQGVTEAFFGQGTRLTVV.

CDR3 amino acids: CASSPPDRKNNEQFF. Here the CDR3 DNA reads TGTGCCAGCTCACCTCCGGACAGAAAAAACAATGAGCAGTTCTTC. The rearrangement links TRBV18 to TRBJ2-1; D perhaps matches TRBD1 (6 bases). V lost 3 bases to trimming and J lost 5 bases, with 14 bases between them. CDR3 size: 15 residues. CDR1 and CDR2 from the germline V gene are KGHSH and LQKENI.

The chain employs TRBV11-2 and TRBJ1-3; D is ambiguous. The CDR3 has 15 amino acids. CDR1 is SGHAT, CDR2 FQNNGV, per germline. Between the trimmed V and J ends, which lost 6 bases and 4 bases, there was a span of 16 bases. The CDR3 bases are TGTGCCAGCAGTCAAGCCCATTTTTACGGAAACACCATATATTTT. This translates into CASSQAHFYGNTIYF.

The V call is TRBV29-1, the J call TRBJ1-2; D is perhaps TRBD1 (6 bases). The CDR3 is 15 amino acids. Looked up from germline, CDR1 is SQVTM and CDR2 is ANQGSEA. V was pared by 4 bases and J by 0 bases, with 15 bases between. The CDR3 reads CSVGGQGWPNYGYTF. The CDR3 DNA reads TGCAGCGTTGGAGGTCAGGGGTGGCCTAACTATGGCTACACCTTC. The variable domain in full, completed from reference TRBV29-1 and TRBJ1-2, reads SAVISQKPSRDICQRGTSLTIQCQVDSQVTMMFWYRQQPGQSLTLIATANQGSEATYESGFVIDKFPISRPNLTFSTLTVSNMSPEDSSIYLCSVGGQGWPNYGYTFGSGTRLTVV.

DNA for the CDR3: TGTGCCAGCATACTAGCGGGGGAAGAGACCCAGTACTTC. Protein: CASILAGEETQYF. This rearrangement joins TRBV7-3 to TRBJ2-5, with 11 nucleotides matching TRBD2. This CDR3 contains 13 residues. Germline lookup yields CDR1 SGHTA and CDR2 FQGTGA. V shed 7 bases and J 3 bases; nucleotides not matched to a gene: 1.

The V gene is TRBV6-1, the J gene TRBJ1-2, with 7 bases matching TRBD1. This CDR3 contains 14 residues. CDR1 and CDR2 (germline): MNHNS, SASEGT. Trimming removed 11 bases from V and 4 bases from J; junction bases left unmatched: 13. The DNA of the CDR3 is TGTGCCGGATTGGAACAGGGGAAAGGCTATGGCTACACCTTC. Protein product: CAGLEQGKGYGYTF.

This clone was counted once. The chain couples TRBV29-1 to TRBJ1-1; maybe TRBD1 (5 bases). The CDR3 has 15 amino acids. Trimming removed 6 bases from V and 3 bases from J, with 20 bases in between. The V gene's germline CDR1 is SQVTM and CDR2 ANQGSEA. As DNA, the CDR3 is TGCAGCGTGGCTTACTTCGGGACTAGGGACACTGAAGCTTTCTTT. Translated, it gives CSVAYFGTRDTEAFF. Full variable domain (missing parts from reference TRBV29-1 and TRBJ1-1): SAVISQKPSRDICQRGTSLTIQCQVDSQVTMMFWYRQQPGQSLTLIATANQGSEATYESGFVIDKFPISRPNLTFSTLTVSNMSPEDSSIYLCSVAYFGTRDTEAFFGQGTRLTVV.

This clone came up a few times. The genes are TRBV12-5 and TRBJ1-1; no reliable D call. CDR3 length: 13 residues. The V end lost 6 bases, the J end lost 0 bases, and 8 bases lay between the germline ends. Germline CDR1 LGHNT, CDR2 FRNRAP. CDR3 sequence reads: CASGPGMNTEAFF. The CDR3 DNA sequence: TGTGCTAGTGGCCCCGGTATGAACACTGAAGCTTTCTTT. Drawing the rest from reference TRBV12-5 and TRBJ1-1, the complete variable domain is DARVTQTPRHKVTEMGQEVTMRCQPILGHNTVFWYRQTMMQGLELLAYFRNRAPLDDSGMPKDRFSAEMPDATLATLKIQPSEPRDSAVYFCASGPGMNTEAFFGQGTRLTVV.

The chain employs TRBV5-1 and TRBJ2-1; TRBD1 agrees at 7 bases. Germline V CDR1 and CDR2: SGHRS, YFSETQ. Trimming took 4 bases from V and 9 from J; bases not matched to a gene: 7. The CDR3 loop spans 13 amino acids. This chain's CDR3 is CASSRQGDREQFF. The CDR3 DNA reads TGCGCCAGCAGCCGCCAGGGGGACCGTGAGCAGTTCTTC.

V gene TRBV19 combines with J gene TRBJ2-2; D not certain. This CDR3 contains 13 residues. V was shortened by 4 bases and J by 7 bases, with 10 bases between the two germline ends. CDR1 and CDR2 (germline): LNHDA, SQIVND (reference sequence). The CDR3 protein is CASSTYNGGELFF. CDR3 in DNA: TGTGCCAGTAGTACCTATAACGGCGGGGAGCTGTTTTTT.

The table lists this clone with a few counts. The gene calls are TRBV7-2 and TRBJ1-2, with 7 bases lining up with TRBD1. Germline V gene sequence: CDR1 SGHTA, CDR2 FQGNSA. The V segment lost 1 base and the J segment 5 bases; nucleotides outside the gene matches: 7. The CDR3 runs to 15 residues. CDR3 sequence (DNA): TGTGCCAGCAGCTTAGTGGGACAGATAAGGTATGGCTACACCTTC. This gives the protein CASSLVGQIRYGYTF. Based on the CDR3 plus reference TRBV7-2 and TRBJ1-2, the full variable domain is GAGVSQSPSNKVTEKGKDVELRCDPISGHTALYWYRQSLGQGLEFLIYFQGNSAPDKSGLPSDRFSAERTGGSVSTLTIQRTQQEDSAVYLCASSLVGQIRYGYTFGSGTRLTVV.

This rearrangement joins TRBV5-1 to TRBJ2-7, with D perhaps matching TRBD1 (5 bases). V gave up 0 bases and J gave up 2 bases, with 9 bases separating them. The CDR3 is 14 amino acids. Germline V gene data show CDR1 as SGHRS and CDR2 as YFSETQ. CDR3 sequence: CASSLEGRAYEQYF. Here the CDR3 DNA reads TGCGCCAGCAGCTTGGAAGGCAGGGCCTACGAGCAGTACTTC.

V and J are TRBV20-1 and TRBJ2-3; D remains ambiguous. Trimming pared 8 bases from V and 0 bases from J, leaving 6 bases between. Per the germline V gene, CDR1 is DFQATT and CDR2 is SNEGSKA (reference sequence). This CDR3 is built from 11 residues. In DNA form, the CDR3 reads TGCAGTATTCTTAGCACAGATACGCAGTATTTT. It specifies CSILSTDTQYF.

V usage is TRBV11-2 and J usage is TRBJ1-6; D might be TRBD1 (5 bases). With 0 bases removed from V and 7 bases from J, the gap between germline ends came to 25 bases. This CDR3 is built from 20 residues. Germline V gene lookup returns CDR1 SGHAT and CDR2 FQNNGV. The DNA of the CDR3 is TGTGCCAGCAGCTTAGACGATGTGACAGAAGACAATAGGGCGAATTCACCCCTCCACTTT. This codes for CASSLDDVTEDNRANSPLHF. Full variable domain (remainder filled in from reference TRBV11-2 and TRBJ1-6): EAGVAQSPRYKIIEKRQSVAFWCNPISGHATLYWYQQILGQGPKLLIQFQNNGVVDDSQLPKDRFSAERLKGVDSTLKIQPAKLEDSAVYLCASSLDDVTEDNRANSPLHFGNGTRLTVT.

This clone was observed a few times. The rearrangement uses TRBV9 and TRBJ2-7; possibly TRBD1 for D (6 bases). The CDR3 spans 14 residues. The germline V gene has CDR1 SGDLS and CDR2 YYNGEE. V was trimmed by 3 bases and J by 4 bases, leaving 14 bases between them. The CDR3 is CASSGRDTLYEQYF. CDR3 DNA sequence: TGTGCCAGCAGCGGCCGGGACACCCTTTACGAGCAGTACTTC.